The 14 T cell receptor beta chains in this list originate from one sample, sequenced in a study of blood T cell repertoires in COVID-19. TCRdb's copy holds only in-frame clones and misses some; the assay was immunoSEQ multiplex PCR. The table shows some 460,000 clones, with 75% to 90% occurring only once. The sequenced sample was peripheral blood. The receptors shown here come from a woman aged 25 to 39 with acute or convalescent COVID-19.

The chain couples TRBV5-1 to TRBJ2-3; 9 nucleotides align to TRBD1. The CDR3 is 16 residues long. Germline V gene lookup returns CDR1 SGHRS and CDR2 YFSETQ. V was clipped by 3 bases and J by 0 bases; unmatched bases: 5. The CDR3 DNA reads TGCGCCAGCAGCTCGGGGGACAGGGTTAGCACAGATACGCAGTATTTT. It yields the protein CASSSGDRVSTDTQYF.

The chain couples TRBV30 to TRBJ1-6; a possible D gene is TRBD1 (5 bases). Trimming took off 1 base at V and 4 bases at J, with 14 bases between the two ends. Germline CDR1 and CDR2: GTSNPN and SVGIG (reference sequence). This CDR3 comprises 16 residues. The CDR3 reads CAWSESRRGYNSPLHF. CDR3 DNA sequence: TGTGCCTGGAGTGAGTCGAGGAGGGGATATAATTCACCCCTCCACTTT.

The rearrangement links TRBV28 to TRBJ1-5; weak D call: TRBD1 (5 bases). This CDR3 comprises 13 residues. In germline, CDR1 is MDHEN, CDR2 SYDVKM. V was pared by 7 bases and J by 6 bases, with 13 bases between. This chain's CDR3 is CASIRDFGQPQHF. The DNA of the CDR3 is TGTGCCAGCATCAGGGATTTCGGTCAGCCCCAGCATTTT.

CDR3 residues: CASSEGGGYGYTF. The CDR3 nucleotides read TGTGCCAGCAGTGAAGGGGGCGGCTATGGCTACACCTTC. The genes are TRBV2 and TRBJ1-2, with D tentatively TRBD1 (5 bases). Germline V gene data show CDR1 as SNHLY and CDR2 as FYNNEI. The CDR3 totals 13 residues. V was pared by 1 base and J by 4 bases, with 7 bases between.

The chain links TRBV7-9 to TRBJ2-7; D is possibly TRBD2 (5 bases). Germline CDR1 is SEHNR and CDR2 is FQNEAQ (reference sequence). V gave up 5 bases and J gave up 3 bases, with 11 bases separating them. The CDR3 is 13 residues long. The CDR3 DNA reads as TGTGCCAGCAGCGTCACCGCGGGCTACGAGCAGTACTTC. The encoded protein is CASSVTAGYEQYF.

V usage is TRBV9 and J usage is TRBJ2-1, with D unresolved. There are 15 residues in the CDR3. The V end lost 0 bases, the J end lost 4 bases, and 11 bases lay between the germline ends. CDR1 and CDR2 (germline): SGDLS, YYNGEE. The CDR3 nucleotides read TGTGCCAGCAGCGTAGCTGCAGGTTATTACAATGAGCAGTTCTTC. It encodes CASSVAAGYYNEQFF.

This chain connects TRBV7-6 to TRBJ2-1; TRBD2 agrees at 9 bases. With V trimmed by 1 base and J by 10 bases, 8 bases remained unmatched. The CDR3 spans 15 residues. Germline CDR1 reads SGHVS; CDR2 reads FNYEAQ. The CDR3 region has the DNA TGTGCCAGCAGCTTAGAAGGCGGGGGGGCTGGAGAGCAGTTCTTC. Residues: CASSLEGGGAGEQFF.

The chain employs TRBV14 and TRBJ2-7, with a weak D call TRBD2 (5 bases). V was clipped by 4 bases and J by 0 bases, with 22 bases between them. This CDR3 has 18 residues. Germline V gives CDR1 SGHDN, CDR2 FVKESK. CDR3: CASSPSWAPYGSSYEQYF. CDR3 DNA: TGTGCCAGCAGCCCCTCATGGGCCCCCTATGGGAGCTCCTACGAGCAGTACTTC. Supplemented by reference TRBV14 and TRBJ2-7, the full variable domain reads EAGVTQFPSHSVIEKGQTVTLRCDPISGHDNLYWYRRVMGKEIKFLLHFVKESKQDESGMPNNRFLAERTGGTYSTLKVQPAELEDSGVYFCASSPSWAPYGSSYEQYFGPGTRLTVT.

V gene TRBV7-3 combines with J gene TRBJ1-2, with a possible D match to TRBD1 (6 bases). Deletions cut 5 bases from V and 3 bases from J, with 10 bases between. CDR3 size: 13 residues. Germline CDR1 SGHTA, CDR2 FQGTGA. This chain's CDR3 is CASSGSGDYGYTF. CDR3 sequence (DNA): TGTGCCAGCAGCGGATCAGGGGACTATGGCTACACCTTC.

This sequence joins TRBV5-1 and TRBJ2-7; possible D gene TRBD2, 6 bases. Trimming cost V 0 bases and J 3 bases, with 13 bases left between them. CDR3 size: 15 residues. In germline, CDR1 is SGHRS, CDR2 YFSETQ. CDR3 amino acids: CASSLERGGSYEQYF. For the CDR3, the DNA is TGCGCCAGCAGCTTGGAAAGGGGAGGTAGCTACGAGCAGTACTTC.

The rearrangement uses TRBV29-1 and TRBJ2-3; tentative D call: TRBD2 (6 bases). This CDR3 has 13 residues. Germline assignment: CDR1 SQVTM and CDR2 ANQGSEA. V was cut by 4 bases and J by 5 bases, with 13 bases left in between. CDR3 sequence: CSVATRQKDTQYF. The CDR3 region has the DNA TGCAGCGTTGCGACTAGGCAAAAAGATACGCAGTATTTT.

The chain uses TRBV27 and TRBJ2-1, with 7 bases fitting TRBD2. V shed 3 bases and J 0 bases; nucleotides not matched to a gene: 2. This CDR3 has 15 amino acids. Germline lookup yields CDR1 MNHEY and CDR2 SMNVEV (reference sequence). The CDR3 spells CASSLAGVSYNEQFF. For the CDR3, the DNA is TGTGCCAGCAGTTTGGCGGGGGTCTCCTACAATGAGCAGTTCTTC.

This clone was recorded once. The rearrangement joins TRBV24-1 to TRBJ2-5; 7 bases fit TRBD1. Germline values: CDR1 KGHDR, CDR2 SFDVKD. The V gene end was trimmed by 5 bases and the J gene end by 3 bases; junction bases not matched to a gene: 8. This CDR3 region has 15 residues. CDR3 in amino acids: CATSARGTGEETQYF. As DNA, the CDR3 is TGTGCCACCAGTGCCCGAGGAACAGGGGAAGAGACCCAGTACTTC.

This chain links TRBV5-1 with TRBJ2-1, with TRBD2 identical over 10 bases. V was pared by 4 bases and J by 4 bases, with 8 bases of the junction left unmatched. This CDR3 region has 16 residues. Germline V CDR1 and CDR2: SGHRS, YFSETQ. CDR3 residues: CASSKILAGKYNEQFF. CDR3 sequence (DNA): TGCGCCAGCAGCAAAATACTAGCGGGGAAATACAATGAGCAGTTCTTC.